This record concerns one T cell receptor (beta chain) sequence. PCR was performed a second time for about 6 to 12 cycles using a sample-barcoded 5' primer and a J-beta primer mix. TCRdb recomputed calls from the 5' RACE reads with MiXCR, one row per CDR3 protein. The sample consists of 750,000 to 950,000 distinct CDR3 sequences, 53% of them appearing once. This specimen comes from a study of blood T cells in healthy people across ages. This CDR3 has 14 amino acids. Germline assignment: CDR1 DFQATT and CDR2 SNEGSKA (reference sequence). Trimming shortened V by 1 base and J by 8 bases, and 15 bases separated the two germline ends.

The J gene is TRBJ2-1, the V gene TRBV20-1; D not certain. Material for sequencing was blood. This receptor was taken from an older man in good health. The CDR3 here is CSARALGEWDEQFF. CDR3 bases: TGCAGTGCTAGAGCGTTAGGCGAGTGGGATGAGCAGTTCTTC.